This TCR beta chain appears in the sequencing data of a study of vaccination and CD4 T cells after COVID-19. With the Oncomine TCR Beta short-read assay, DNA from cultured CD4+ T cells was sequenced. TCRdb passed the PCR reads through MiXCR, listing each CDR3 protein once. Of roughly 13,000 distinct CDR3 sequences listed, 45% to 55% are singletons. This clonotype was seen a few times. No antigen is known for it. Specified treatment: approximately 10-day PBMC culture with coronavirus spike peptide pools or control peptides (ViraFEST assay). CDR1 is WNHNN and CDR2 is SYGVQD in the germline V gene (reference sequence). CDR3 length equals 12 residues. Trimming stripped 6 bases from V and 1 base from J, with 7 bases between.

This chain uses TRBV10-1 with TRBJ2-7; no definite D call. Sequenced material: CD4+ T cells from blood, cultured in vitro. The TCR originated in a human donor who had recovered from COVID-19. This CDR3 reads CASSPDSYEQYF. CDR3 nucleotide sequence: TGCGCCAGCAGCCCCGATTCCTACGAGCAGTACTTC.